One T cell receptor (beta chain) is described in this entry. In the original processing: Reference gene primers were amplified, and this amplification served to estimate nucleated cell counts. Data came from immunoSEQ multiplex PCR; TCRdb stores just in-frame clones and leaves some out. V and J calls and clone size are as listed in that table; D and trimming were resolved from the DNA. The table lists approximately 670,000 clones, 75% to 90% of them singletons. The data belong to a study of blood T cell repertoires in COVID-19. Overall study context: Some COVID-19 samples were acute and others convalescent; all came from the United States, Italy and Spain. Sources were T cells, B-cell-depleted T cells, or PBMCs; the material itself was cDNA or gDNA.

The V end lost 9 bases, the J end lost 2 bases, and 12 bases lay between the germline ends. This CDR3 comprises 13 residues. The V gene's germline CDR1 is SGHDT and CDR2 YYEEEE. Sequenced sample: peripheral blood. The chain carries TRBV5-6 and TRBJ1-5; D is undetermined. This TCR was sampled from a woman between 18 and 29 years old with acute or convalescent COVID-19. CDR3 loop: CATKRWGNQPQHF. The CDR3 region has the DNA TGTGCCACCAAGAGGTGGGGCAATCAGCCCCAGCATTTT.